This T cell receptor (beta chain) was profiled in a study of T cell responses to AZD1222 COVID-19 vaccine. This CDR3 region has 14 residues. CDR1 and CDR2 (germline): MDHEN, SYDVKM. V was pared by 6 bases and J by 5 bases, with 16 bases between. Measured with immunoSEQ multiplex PCR; TCRdb has only the in-frame clones, and not every one. Of some 150,000 clones listed, roughly 90% are singletons. Sequencing used peripheral blood, obtained on day 0 of AZD1222 vaccination. This chain connects TRBV28 to TRBJ1-2; D may be TRBD1 (5 bases). The origin of this receptor is an adult in good health. The chain's CDR3 is CASRGDSDAYGYTF. The CDR3 DNA reads as TGTGCCAGCAGGGGGGACTCGGACGCTTATGGCTACACCTTC.